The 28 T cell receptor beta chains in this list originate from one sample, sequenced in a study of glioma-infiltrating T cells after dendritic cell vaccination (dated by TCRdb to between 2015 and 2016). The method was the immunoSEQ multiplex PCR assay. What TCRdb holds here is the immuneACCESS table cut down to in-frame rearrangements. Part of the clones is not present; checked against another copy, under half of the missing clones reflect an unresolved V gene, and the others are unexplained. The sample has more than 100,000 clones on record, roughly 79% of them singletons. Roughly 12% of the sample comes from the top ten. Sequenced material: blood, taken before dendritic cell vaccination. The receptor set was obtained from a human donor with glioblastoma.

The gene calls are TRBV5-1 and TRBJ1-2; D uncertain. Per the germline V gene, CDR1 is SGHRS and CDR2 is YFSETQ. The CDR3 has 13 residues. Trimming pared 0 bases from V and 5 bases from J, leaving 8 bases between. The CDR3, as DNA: TGCGCCAGCAGCTTGGCAGCGAGATATGGCTACACCTTC. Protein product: CASSLAARYGYTF.

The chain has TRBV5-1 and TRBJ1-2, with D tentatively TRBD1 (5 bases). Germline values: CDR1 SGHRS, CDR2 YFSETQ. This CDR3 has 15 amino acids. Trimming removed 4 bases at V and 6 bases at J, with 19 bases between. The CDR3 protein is CASSTTVAGKDGYTF. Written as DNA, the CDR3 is TGCGCCAGCAGCACCACGGTCGCAGGGAAGGATGGCTACACCTTC.

CDR3 in amino acids: CASYKNTEAFF. In DNA, the CDR3 is TGTGCCAGTTACAAGAACACTGAAGCTTTCTTT. The V and J genes are TRBV2 and TRBJ1-1; D gene uncertain. The CDR3 contains 11 residues. The germline V gene has CDR1 SNHLY and CDR2 FYNNEI. The germline V and J ends were trimmed by 9 bases and 1 base, with 6 bases remaining between them.

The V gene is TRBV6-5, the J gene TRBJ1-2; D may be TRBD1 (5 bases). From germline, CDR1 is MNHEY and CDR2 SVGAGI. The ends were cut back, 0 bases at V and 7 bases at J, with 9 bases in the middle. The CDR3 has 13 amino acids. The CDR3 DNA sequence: TGTGCCAGCAGTTACTCAGGGGTACGTGGCTACACCTTC. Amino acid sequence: CASSYSGVRGYTF.

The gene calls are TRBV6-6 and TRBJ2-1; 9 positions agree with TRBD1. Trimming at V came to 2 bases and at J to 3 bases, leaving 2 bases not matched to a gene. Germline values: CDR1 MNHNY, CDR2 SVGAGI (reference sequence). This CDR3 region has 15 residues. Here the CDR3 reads CASSYRQGDYNEQFF. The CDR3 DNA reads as TGTGCCAGCAGTTACAGACAGGGGGACTACAATGAGCAGTTCTTC.

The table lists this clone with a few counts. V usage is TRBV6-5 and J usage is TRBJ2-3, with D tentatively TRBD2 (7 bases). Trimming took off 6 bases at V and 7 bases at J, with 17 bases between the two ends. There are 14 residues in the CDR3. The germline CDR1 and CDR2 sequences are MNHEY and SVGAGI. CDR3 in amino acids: CASREGGEGNTQYF. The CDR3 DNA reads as TGTGCCAGCAGGGAAGGGGGGGAGGGTAATACGCAGTATTTT.

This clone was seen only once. CDR3 protein: CASSEGQGRYNEQFF. The CDR3 nucleotides are TGTGCCAGCAGCGAGGGACAGGGGCGCTACAATGAGCAGTTCTTC. The chain links TRBV5-4 to TRBJ2-1; 10 bases fit TRBD1. V was pared by 4 bases and J by 3 bases, with 4 bases of the junction left unmatched. Per germline, CDR1 SGHNT and CDR2 YYREEE (reference sequence). The length of the CDR3 is 15 residues.

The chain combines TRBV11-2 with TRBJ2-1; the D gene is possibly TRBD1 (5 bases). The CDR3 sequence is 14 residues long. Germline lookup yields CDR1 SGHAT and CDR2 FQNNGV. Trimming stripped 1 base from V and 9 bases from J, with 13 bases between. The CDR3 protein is CASSLGRVSLEQFF. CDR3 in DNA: TGTGCCAGCAGCTTAGGCAGGGTGAGTCTTGAGCAGTTCTTC.

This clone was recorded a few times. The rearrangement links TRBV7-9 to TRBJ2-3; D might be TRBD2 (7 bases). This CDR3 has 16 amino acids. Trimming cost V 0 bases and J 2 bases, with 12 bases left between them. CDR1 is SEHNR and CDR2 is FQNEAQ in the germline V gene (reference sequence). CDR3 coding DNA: TGTGCCAGCAGCTTAGCTCTGCGGGGGCACACAGATACGCAGTATTTT. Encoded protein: CASSLALRGHTDTQYF.

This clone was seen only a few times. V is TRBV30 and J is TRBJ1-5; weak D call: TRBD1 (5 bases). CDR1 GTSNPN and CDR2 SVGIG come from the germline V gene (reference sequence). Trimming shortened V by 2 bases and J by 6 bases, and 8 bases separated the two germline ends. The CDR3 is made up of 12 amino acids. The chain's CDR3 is CAWSIDSQPQHF. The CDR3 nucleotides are TGTGCCTGGAGTATCGACAGTCAGCCCCAGCATTTT.

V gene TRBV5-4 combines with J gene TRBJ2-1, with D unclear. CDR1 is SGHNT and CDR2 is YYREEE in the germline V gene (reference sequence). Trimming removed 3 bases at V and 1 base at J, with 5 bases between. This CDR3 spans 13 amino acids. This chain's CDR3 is CASSSRSYNEQFF. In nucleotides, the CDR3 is TGTGCCAGCAGCTCGAGATCCTACAATGAGCAGTTCTTC. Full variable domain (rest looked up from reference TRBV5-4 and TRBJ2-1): ETGVTQSPTHLIKTRGQQVTLRCSSQSGHNTVSWYQQALGQGPQFIFQYYREEENGRGNFPPRFSGLQFPNYSSELNVNALELDDSALYLCASSSRSYNEQFFGPGTRLTVL.

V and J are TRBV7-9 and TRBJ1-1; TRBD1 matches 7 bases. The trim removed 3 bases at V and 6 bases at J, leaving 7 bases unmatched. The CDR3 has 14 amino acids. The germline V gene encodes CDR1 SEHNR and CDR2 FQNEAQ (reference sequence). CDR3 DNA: TGTGCCAGCAGCTTTTACAGGGGTTGGGCTGAAGCTTTCTTT. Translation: CASSFYRGWAEAFF.

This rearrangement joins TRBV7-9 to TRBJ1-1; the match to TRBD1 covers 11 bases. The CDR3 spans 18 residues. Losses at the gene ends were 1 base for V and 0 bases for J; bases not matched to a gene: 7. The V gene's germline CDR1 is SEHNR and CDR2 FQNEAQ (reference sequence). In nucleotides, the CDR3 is TGTGCCAGCAGCTTAGGAAGGACAGGGGGCTTCATGAACACTGAAGCTTTCTTT. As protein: CASSLGRTGGFMNTEAFF.

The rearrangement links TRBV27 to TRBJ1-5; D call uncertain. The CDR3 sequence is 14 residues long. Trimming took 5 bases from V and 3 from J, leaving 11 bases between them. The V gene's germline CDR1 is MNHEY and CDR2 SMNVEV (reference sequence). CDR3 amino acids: CASSTRGDNQPQHF. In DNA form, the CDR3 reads TGTGCCAGCAGTACGCGAGGAGACAATCAGCCCCAGCATTTT.

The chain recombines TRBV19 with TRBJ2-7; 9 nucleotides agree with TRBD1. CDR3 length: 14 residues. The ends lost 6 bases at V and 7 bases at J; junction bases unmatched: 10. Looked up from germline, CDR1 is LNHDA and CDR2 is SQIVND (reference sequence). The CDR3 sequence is CASSTDRGLGEQYF. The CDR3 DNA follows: TGTGCCAGTAGCACGGACAGGGGATTGGGAGAGCAGTACTTC.

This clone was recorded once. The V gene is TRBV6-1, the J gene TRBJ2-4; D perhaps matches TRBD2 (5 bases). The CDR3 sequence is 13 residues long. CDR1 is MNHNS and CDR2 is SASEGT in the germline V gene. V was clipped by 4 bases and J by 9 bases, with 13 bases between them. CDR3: CASSAPGRSIQYF. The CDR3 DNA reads TGTGCCAGCAGTGCCCCGGGAAGAAGCATTCAGTACTTC.

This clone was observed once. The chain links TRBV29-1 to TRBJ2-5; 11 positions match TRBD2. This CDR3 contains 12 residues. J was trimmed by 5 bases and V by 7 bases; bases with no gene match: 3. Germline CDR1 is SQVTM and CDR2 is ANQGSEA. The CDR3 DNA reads TGCAGCGAAATAGCGGGGGGGGAGACCCAGTACTTC. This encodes CSEIAGGETQYF.

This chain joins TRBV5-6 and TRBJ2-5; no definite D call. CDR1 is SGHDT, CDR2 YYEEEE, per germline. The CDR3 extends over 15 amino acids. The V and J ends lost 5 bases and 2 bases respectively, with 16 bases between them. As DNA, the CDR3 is TGTGCCAGCAGTCAGCTTCCGACGAGGCAAGAGACCCAGTACTTC. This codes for CASSQLPTRQETQYF.

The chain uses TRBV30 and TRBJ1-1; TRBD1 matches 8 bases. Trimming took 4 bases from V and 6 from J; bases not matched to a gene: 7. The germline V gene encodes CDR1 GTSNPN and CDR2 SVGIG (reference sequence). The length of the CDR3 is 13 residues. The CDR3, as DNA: TGTGCCTGGACCAAGGACAGGGACGCTGAAGCTTTCTTT. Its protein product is CAWTKDRDAEAFF.

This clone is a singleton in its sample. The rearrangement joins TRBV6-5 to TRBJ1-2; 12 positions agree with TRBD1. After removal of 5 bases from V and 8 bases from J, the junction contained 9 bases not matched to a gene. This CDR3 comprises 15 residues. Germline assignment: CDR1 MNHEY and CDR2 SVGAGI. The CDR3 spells CASSRPGQGARGYTF. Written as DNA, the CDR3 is TGTGCCAGCAGTCGACCGGGACAGGGGGCTAGAGGCTACACCTTC.

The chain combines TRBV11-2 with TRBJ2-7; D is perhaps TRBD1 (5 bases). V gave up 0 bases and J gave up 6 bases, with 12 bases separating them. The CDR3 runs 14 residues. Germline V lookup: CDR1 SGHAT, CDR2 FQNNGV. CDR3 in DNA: TGTGCCAGCAGCTTAGAAAGGACGCAGGGCGAGCAGTACTTC. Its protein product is CASSLERTQGEQYF.

DNA for the CDR3: TGTGCCAGCAGCCAGCGGGGGGGCAAGACCGGGGAGCTGTTTTTT. Encoded protein: CASSQRGGKTGELFF. The chain is built from TRBV11-3 and TRBJ2-2, with 10 bases lining up with TRBD2. Looked up from germline, CDR1 is SGHNT and CDR2 is YENEEA. The CDR3 runs to 15 residues. V was pared by 5 bases and J by 5 bases, with 5 bases of the junction left unmatched.

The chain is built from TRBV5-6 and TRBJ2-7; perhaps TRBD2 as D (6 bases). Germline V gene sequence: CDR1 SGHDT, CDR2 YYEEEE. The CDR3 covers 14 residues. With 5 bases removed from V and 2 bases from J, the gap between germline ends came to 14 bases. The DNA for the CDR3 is TGTGCCAGCAGTTTTTGGGACTTAACCTACGAGCAGTACTTC. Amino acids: CASSFWDLTYEQYF.

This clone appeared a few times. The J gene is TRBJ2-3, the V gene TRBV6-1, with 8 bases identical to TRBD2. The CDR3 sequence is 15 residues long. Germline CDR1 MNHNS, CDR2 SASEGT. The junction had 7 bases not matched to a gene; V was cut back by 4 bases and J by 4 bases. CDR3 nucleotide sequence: TGTGCCAGCAGTGGGGAGACTAGCGTTGCAGATACGCAGTATTTT. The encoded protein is CASSGETSVADTQYF.

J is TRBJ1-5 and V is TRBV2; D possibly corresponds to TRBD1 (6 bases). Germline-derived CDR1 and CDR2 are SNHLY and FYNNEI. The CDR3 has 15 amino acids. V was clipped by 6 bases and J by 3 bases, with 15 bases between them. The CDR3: CASRPDRTDNQPQHF. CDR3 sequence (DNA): TGTGCCAGCAGACCCGACAGGACAGACAATCAGCCCCAGCATTTT.

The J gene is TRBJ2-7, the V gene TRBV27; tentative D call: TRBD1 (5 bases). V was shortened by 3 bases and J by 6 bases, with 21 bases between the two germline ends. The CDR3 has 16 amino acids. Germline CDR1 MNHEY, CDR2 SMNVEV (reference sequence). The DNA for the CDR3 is TGTGCCAGCAGTTTCGGGCGGTTAGGGGCAACCCGCGAGCAGTACTTC. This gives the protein CASSFGRLGATREQYF.

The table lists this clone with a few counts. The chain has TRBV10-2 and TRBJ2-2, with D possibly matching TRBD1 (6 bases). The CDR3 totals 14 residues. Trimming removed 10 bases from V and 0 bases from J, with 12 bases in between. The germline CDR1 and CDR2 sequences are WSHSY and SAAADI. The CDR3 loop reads CAIGQFANTGELFF. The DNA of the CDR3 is TGCGCCATCGGACAGTTCGCGAACACCGGGGAGCTGTTTTTT.

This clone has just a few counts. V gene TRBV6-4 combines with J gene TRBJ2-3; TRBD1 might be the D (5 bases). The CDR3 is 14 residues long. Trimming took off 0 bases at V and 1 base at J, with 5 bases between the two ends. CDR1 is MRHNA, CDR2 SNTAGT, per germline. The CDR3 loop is CASSDSTGTDTQYF. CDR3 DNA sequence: TGTGCCAGCAGTGACTCGACAGGCACAGATACGCAGTATTTT.